This section outlines one T cell receptor (beta chain) sequence together with its context. Antigen: not known. The source of the sample is a study of cytomegalovirus exposure and HLA in healthy donors. About the study: The roughly 660 first-cohort repertoires shared a platform with the 110 or so validation repertoires, as reported in a later analysis. Study findings and constraints: Specificity of a few CMV-associated chains for CMV antigens was verified in vitro. In the 95 to 150 validation repertoires, a later analysis found that first-cohort TCR clusters tended to co-occur. Listed as cytomegalovirus-associated were 150 to 200 TCR beta chains.

TCRdb's table, derived via immunoSEQ multiplex PCR, lists solely in-frame clones and lacks some. The repertoire holds under 200,000 clones, with about three quarters as singletons. The CDR3 contains 14 residues. The V and J ends lost 1 base and 6 bases respectively, with 12 bases between them. Looked up from germline, CDR1 is SGHAT and CDR2 is FQNNGV. The chain employs TRBV11-2 and TRBJ1-2; no definite D call. This receptor was identified in a woman in her 30s in good health and CMV-seronegative. The sample comprised PBMCs. As DNA, the CDR3 is TGTGCCAGCAGCTTAGGGGCGGGTTTGGATGGCTACACCTTC. It yields the protein CASSLGAGLDGYTF. Looking up the rest from reference TRBV11-2 and TRBJ1-2 gives the full variable domain: EAGVAQSPRYKIIEKRQSVAFWCNPISGHATLYWYQQILGQGPKLLIQFQNNGVVDDSQLPKDRFSAERLKGVDSTLKIQPAKLEDSAVYLCASSLGAGLDGYTFGSGTRLTVV.